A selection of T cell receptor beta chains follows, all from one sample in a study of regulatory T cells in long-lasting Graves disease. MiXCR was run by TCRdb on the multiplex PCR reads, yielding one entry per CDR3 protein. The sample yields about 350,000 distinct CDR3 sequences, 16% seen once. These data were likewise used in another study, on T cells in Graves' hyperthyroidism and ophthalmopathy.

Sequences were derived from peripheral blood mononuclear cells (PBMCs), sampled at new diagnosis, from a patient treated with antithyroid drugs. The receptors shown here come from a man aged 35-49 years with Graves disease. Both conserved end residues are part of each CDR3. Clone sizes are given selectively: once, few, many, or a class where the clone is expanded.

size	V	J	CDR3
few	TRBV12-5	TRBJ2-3	CASGGPGQSGGEDTQYF
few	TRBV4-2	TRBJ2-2	CASSQRTDSGTGELFF
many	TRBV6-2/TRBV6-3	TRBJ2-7	CASSYLGAAGDYEQYF
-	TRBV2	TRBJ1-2	CASSKPGGTRGYTF
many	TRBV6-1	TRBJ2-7	CASSSLRAASEQYF
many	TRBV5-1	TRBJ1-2	CASSSPGTANYGYTF
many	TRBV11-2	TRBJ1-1	CASSLPEGQISTEAFF
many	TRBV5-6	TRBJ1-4	CASSLGPRDELFF
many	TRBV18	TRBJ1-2	CASSPIRAARSDGYTF
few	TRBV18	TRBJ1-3	CASSPDREGGNTIYF
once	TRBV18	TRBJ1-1	CASPPQVAGMNTEAFF
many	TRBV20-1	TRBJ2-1	CSASGAGVTYNEQFF
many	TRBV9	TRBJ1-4	CASSVATGEGEKLFF
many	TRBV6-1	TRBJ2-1	CASIMTGLAEQFF
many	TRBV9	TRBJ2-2	CASSQAPLNTGELFF
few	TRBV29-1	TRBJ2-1	CSVGGGGGKYNEQFF
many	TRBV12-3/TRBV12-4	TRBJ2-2	CASSQGTAPGELFF
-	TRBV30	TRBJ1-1	CAWSGGAWRAEAFF
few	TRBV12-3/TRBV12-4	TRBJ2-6	CASSHETVFTVGVRSGANVLTF
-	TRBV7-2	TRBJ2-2	CASSTGQGADTGELFF
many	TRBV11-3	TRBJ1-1	CASSLDHRGITEAFF
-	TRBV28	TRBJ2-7	CASLSPWRPSYEQYF
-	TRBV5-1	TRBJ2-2	CASSIPGAPNTGELFF
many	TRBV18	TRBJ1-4	CASSPRAGEKLFF
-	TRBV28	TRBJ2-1	CAITPGLAPNEQFF
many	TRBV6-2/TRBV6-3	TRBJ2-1	CASSYSPRGDRDEQFF
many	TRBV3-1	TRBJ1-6	CASSRGANPRQGNSPLHF
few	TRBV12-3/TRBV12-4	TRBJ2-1	CASSLTGIEQFF